Shown below are 21 T cell receptor beta chains from a single sample sequenced in a study of monozygotic twins with cystic fibrosis. TCRdb's table, derived via immunoSEQ multiplex PCR, lists solely in-frame clones and lacks some. There are some 15,000 clones in the sample; roughly 81% occur only once, and 0.8% to 1.2% lies in the top ten. Sequencing input: blood. The receptors shown here come from a boy younger than 18 with cystic fibrosis.

V usage is TRBV7-3 and J usage is TRBJ1-6, with D possibly matching TRBD1 (5 bases). The V and J ends lost 4 bases and 10 bases respectively, with 14 bases between them. The CDR3 totals 14 residues. CDR1 is SGHTA and CDR2 is FQGTGA in the germline V gene. The CDR3 protein is CASSSGGIHSPLHF. The CDR3 DNA sequence: TGTGCCAGCAGCTCGGGGGGGATTCACTCACCCCTCCACTTT. Supplemented by reference TRBV7-3 and TRBJ1-6, the full variable domain reads GAGVSQTPSNKVTEKGKYVELRCDPISGHTALYWYRQSLGQGPEFLIYFQGTGAADDSGLPNDRFFAVRPEGSVSTLKIQRTERGDSAVYLCASSSGGIHSPLHFGNGTRLTVT.

This chain connects TRBV4-1 to TRBJ1-2, with D unresolved. Germline V gene lookup returns CDR1 MGHRA and CDR2 YSYEKL. This CDR3 has 15 amino acids. V was trimmed by 0 bases and J by 2 bases, leaving 10 bases between them. This CDR3 reads CASSQDGDGNYGYTF. The CDR3 nucleotides are TGCGCCAGCAGCCAAGATGGAGACGGAAACTATGGCTACACCTTC.

This chain uses TRBV4-1 with TRBJ1-2, with TRBD1 matching over 7 bases. With 3 bases clipped from V and 4 bases from J, the junction kept 11 bases outside the gene matches. Germline V lookup: CDR1 MGHRA, CDR2 YSYEKL. The CDR3 sequence is 16 residues long. CDR3 residues: CASSHPREGTVYGYTF. The CDR3 DNA follows: TGCGCCAGCAGCCATCCTCGGGAGGGGACAGTCTATGGCTACACCTTC.

The chain employs TRBV15 and TRBJ2-1; D ambiguous. V lost 1 base and J 0 bases, leaving 16 bases between the germline ends. This CDR3 is built from 18 residues. Looked up from germline, CDR1 is LNHNV and CDR2 is YYDKDF (reference sequence). Here the CDR3 reads CATSRGSSWISSYNEQFF. CDR3 bases: TGTGCCACCAGCAGAGGTTCAAGCTGGATAAGCTCCTACAATGAGCAGTTCTTC.

The chain recombines TRBV30 with TRBJ1-1; D is ambiguous. With 3 bases removed from V and 3 bases from J, the gap between germline ends came to 5 bases. The germline gives CDR1 GTSNPN, CDR2 SVGIG (reference sequence). This CDR3 spans 11 amino acids. CDR3 nucleotide sequence: TGTGCCTGGAGCGCCGACACTGAAGCTTTCTTT. This translates into CAWSADTEAFF.

For this clone: An end of the junction does not agree with germline; a read error may underlie this. The gene calls are TRBV2 and TRBJ2-7; D is perhaps TRBD1 (5 bases). This CDR3 is 12 amino acids long. The V gene's germline CDR1 is SNHLY and CDR2 FYNNEI. The DNA of the CDR3 is TGTGCCAGCAGTGGACAAAAAGGGGTTCTAAGCTTC. This codes for CASSGQKGVLSF.

This chain joins TRBV9 and TRBJ1-5, with 8 bases aligning to TRBD1. Germline CDR1 SGDLS, CDR2 YYNGEE. The V gene end was trimmed by 3 bases and the J gene end by 6 bases; junction bases not matched to a gene: 5. This CDR3 is 14 amino acids long. In nucleotides, the CDR3 is TGTGCCAGCAGCGAGGACAGGGAATTTCAGCCCCAGCATTTT. Translated, it gives CASSEDREFQPQHF.

The chain links TRBV19 to TRBJ1-2, with D uncertain. Germline V gene data show CDR1 as LNHDA and CDR2 as SQIVND (reference sequence). Trimming took off 2 bases at V and 6 bases at J, with 10 bases between the two ends. This CDR3 comprises 13 residues. The DNA of the CDR3 is TGTGCCAGTAGTATATCTCGGGTCGATGGCTACACCTTC. Protein: CASSISRVDGYTF.

This clone was found once. This chain joins TRBV29-1 and TRBJ2-1; 7 nucleotides align to TRBD2. Germline trimming cut 7 bases from V and 7 bases from J; bases unmatched to any gene: 13. Germline assignment: CDR1 SQVTM and CDR2 ANQGSEA. The CDR3 has 14 residues. This CDR3 reads CSADGLEGGNEQFF. The CDR3 bases are TGCAGCGCTGACGGCCTCGAGGGAGGGAATGAGCAGTTCTTC.

The chain recombines TRBV2 with TRBJ2-2; 11 nucleotides agree with TRBD2. This CDR3 region has 15 residues. J was trimmed by 6 bases and V by 6 bases; bases with no gene match: 6. Germline lookup yields CDR1 SNHLY and CDR2 FYNNEI. DNA of the CDR3: TGTGCCAGCAGCGTAGCGGGGGGGTACCCCGGGGAGCTGTTTTTT. Translating it yields CASSVAGGYPGELFF.

J is TRBJ1-2 and V is TRBV7-9; TRBD1 matches at 8 bases. CDR3 length: 15 residues. The V segment lost 3 bases and the J segment 7 bases; nucleotides outside the gene matches: 10. The germline gives CDR1 SEHNR, CDR2 FQNEAQ (reference sequence). This CDR3 reads CASSFHAYGTGGYTF. The CDR3 region has the DNA TGTGCCAGCAGCTTCCACGCATACGGGACAGGTGGCTACACCTTC. Using reference TRBV7-9 and TRBJ1-2 for the parts outside the CDR3, the full variable domain is DTGVSQNPRHKITKRGQNVTFRCDPISEHNRLYWYRQTLGQGPEFLTYFQNEAQLEKSRLLSDRFSAERPKGSFSTLEIQRTEQGDSAMYLCASSFHAYGTGGYTFGSGTRLTVV.

The rearrangement uses TRBV5-5 and TRBJ1-4; D unclear. This CDR3 contains 13 residues. Germline CDR1 SGHKS, CDR2 YYEKEE (reference sequence). Between the trimmed V and J ends, which lost 0 bases and 6 bases, there was a span of 6 bases. CDR3 nucleotides: TGTGCCAGCAGCTTGGCCCTGCATGAAAAACTGTTTTTT. It codes for CASSLALHEKLFF.

This chain uses TRBV18 with TRBJ2-7; 13 bases map to TRBD2. V gave up 4 bases and J gave up 6 bases; unmatched junction bases: 6. This CDR3 is built from 15 residues. Germline CDR1 reads KGHSH; CDR2 reads LQKENI. The CDR3 sequence: CASSLTSGGALEQYF. CDR3 bases: TGTGCCAGCTCACTTACTAGCGGGGGGGCACTCGAGCAGTACTTC.

The V and J genes are TRBV27 and TRBJ1-1; D is uncertain. CDR1 and CDR2 from the germline V gene are MNHEY and SMNVEV (reference sequence). There are 14 residues in the CDR3. Trimming pared 1 base from V and 5 bases from J, leaving 11 bases between. In DNA form, the CDR3 reads TGTGCCAGCAGTTTATATCGGGCTGGAACTGAAGCTTTCTTT. This encodes CASSLYRAGTEAFF.

The chain is built from TRBV7-9 and TRBJ1-3; a weak D match, TRBD1 (5 bases). V lost 5 bases, J lost 5 bases, and 10 bases lay in between. CDR1 and CDR2 from the germline V gene are SEHNR and FQNEAQ (reference sequence). The CDR3 has 13 amino acids. The CDR3 sequence: CASSVDSRNTIYF. The CDR3 region has the DNA TGTGCCAGCAGCGTTGACAGCAGAAACACCATATATTTT. Combining the CDR3 with reference TRBV7-9 and TRBJ1-3 gives the whole variable domain DTGVSQNPRHKITKRGQNVTFRCDPISEHNRLYWYRQTLGQGPEFLTYFQNEAQLEKSRLLSDRFSAERPKGSFSTLEIQRTEQGDSAMYLCASSVDSRNTIYFGEGSWLTVV.

The J gene is TRBJ2-3, the V gene TRBV30; unclear D gene. Per the germline V gene, CDR1 is GTSNPN and CDR2 is SVGIG (reference sequence). V was shortened by 2 bases and J by 3 bases, with 6 bases between the two germline ends. The CDR3 extends over 12 amino acids. CDR3 amino acids: CAWSPWTDTQYF. The CDR3 nucleotides read TGTGCCTGGAGTCCATGGACAGATACGCAGTATTTT.

V usage is TRBV11-1 and J usage is TRBJ2-3, with D hard to call. CDR3 length equals 14 residues. V was cut by 1 base and J by 2 bases, with 7 bases left in between. The V gene's germline CDR1 is SGHAT and CDR2 FQDESV (reference sequence). The DNA for the CDR3 is TGTGCCAGCAGCTTAGTTTCCTACACAGATACGCAGTATTTT. Amino acids: CASSLVSYTDTQYF.

The V and J genes are TRBV2 and TRBJ1-1; unclear D gene. V lost 2 bases to trimming and J lost 2 bases, with 9 bases between them. The CDR3 runs 14 residues. The germline CDR1 and CDR2 sequences are SNHLY and FYNNEI. CDR3 DNA: TGTGCCAGCAGTGAAAAAAGGTTAAACACTGAAGCTTTCTTT. It is translated as CASSEKRLNTEAFF.

V is TRBV2 and J is TRBJ2-3, with 13 positions matching TRBD2. Germline CDR1 reads SNHLY; CDR2 reads FYNNEI. The CDR3 is 16 residues long. V gave up 3 bases and J gave up 4 bases; unmatched junction bases: 4. CDR3 region: CASSELLAGGADTQYF. CDR3 DNA: TGTGCCAGCAGTGAGCTACTAGCGGGGGGGGCAGATACGCAGTATTTT.

This clone was counted only a few times. CDR3 loop: CASSWTGSEAFF. In nucleotides, the CDR3 is TGTGCCAGCAGTTGGACAGGGAGTGAAGCTTTCTTT. The chain uses TRBV6-5 and TRBJ1-1; 8 positions agree with TRBD1. The V and J ends lost 4 bases and 7 bases, in that order; junction bases with no gene match: 2. The CDR3 sequence is 12 residues long. CDR1 is MNHEY and CDR2 is SVGAGI in the germline V gene.

The V gene is TRBV7-9, the J gene TRBJ2-3; D gene ambiguous. Germline V gives CDR1 SEHNR, CDR2 FQNEAQ (reference sequence). The CDR3 totals 14 residues. Deletions cut 6 bases from V and 4 bases from J, with 14 bases between. The CDR3 region is CASSQDPTSDTQYF. As DNA, the CDR3 is TGTGCCAGCAGTCAGGACCCCACTTCAGATACGCAGTATTTT.